This T cell receptor (beta chain) was identified during a study of T cells in Graves' hyperthyroidism and ophthalmopathy. This clonotype was counted at least ten times. TCR beta CDR3 sequences were amplified from RNA transcripts. HTBI primers were the set used in a first-round RT-PCR of the TCR CDR3. In TCRdb, the multiplex PCR reads were re-called with MiXCR into one record per CDR3 protein. The top ten hold about 8% of the sample, which has 530,000 or so distinct CDR3 sequences, roughly 50% seen once. Germline loops: CDR1 DFQATT, CDR2 SNEGSKA (reference sequence). CDR3 length equals 17 residues. Unmatched junction bases numbered 10, after V lost 0 bases and J lost 3 bases.

The chain recombines TRBV20-1 with TRBJ2-7, with TRBD2 identical over 11 bases. Input material: peripheral blood or thyroid tissue (not recorded which). This sequence originates from a woman between 18 and 29 years old with Graves' hyperthyroidism. The CDR3 DNA reads TGCAGTGCTAGAGACCCTCGGGCTAGCGGGAGGAGCTACGAGCAGTACTTC. It specifies CSARDPRASGRSYEQYF.